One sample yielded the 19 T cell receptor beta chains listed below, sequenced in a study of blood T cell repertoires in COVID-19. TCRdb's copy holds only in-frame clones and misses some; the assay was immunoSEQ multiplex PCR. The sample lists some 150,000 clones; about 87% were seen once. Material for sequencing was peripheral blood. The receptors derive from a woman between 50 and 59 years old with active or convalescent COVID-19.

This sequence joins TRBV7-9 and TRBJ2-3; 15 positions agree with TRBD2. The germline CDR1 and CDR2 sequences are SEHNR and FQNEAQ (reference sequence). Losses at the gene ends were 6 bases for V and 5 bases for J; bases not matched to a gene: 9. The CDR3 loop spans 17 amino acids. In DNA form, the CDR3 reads TGTGCCAGCAGACGTTTTCCGGGACTAGCGGGAGGAGATACGCAGTATTTT. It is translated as CASRRFPGLAGGDTQYF.

Written as DNA, the CDR3 is TGCGCCAGCAGCTCACTTACAGGGGCCGGGACCGCGAACACCGGGGAGCTGTTTTTT. Its translation is CASSSLTGAGTANTGELFF. The chain joins TRBV5-1 to TRBJ2-2; the match to TRBD1 covers 7 bases. The CDR3 loop spans 19 amino acids. Germline values: CDR1 SGHRS, CDR2 YFSETQ. Trimming cost V 3 bases and J 0 bases; bases outside gene matches: 14.

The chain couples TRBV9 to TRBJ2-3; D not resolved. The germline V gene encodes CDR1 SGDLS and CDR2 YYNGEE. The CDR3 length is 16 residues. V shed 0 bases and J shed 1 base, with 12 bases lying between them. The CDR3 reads CASSVGPDWGTDTQYF. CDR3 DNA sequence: TGTGCCAGCAGCGTAGGGCCAGACTGGGGCACAGATACGCAGTATTTT.

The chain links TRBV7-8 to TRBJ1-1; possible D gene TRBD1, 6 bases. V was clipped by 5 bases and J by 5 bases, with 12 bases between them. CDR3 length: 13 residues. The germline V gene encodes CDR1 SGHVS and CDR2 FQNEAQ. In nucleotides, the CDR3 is TGTGCCAGCAGCCCAAGTACAGGGACTGAAGCTTTCTTT. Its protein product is CASSPSTGTEAFF.

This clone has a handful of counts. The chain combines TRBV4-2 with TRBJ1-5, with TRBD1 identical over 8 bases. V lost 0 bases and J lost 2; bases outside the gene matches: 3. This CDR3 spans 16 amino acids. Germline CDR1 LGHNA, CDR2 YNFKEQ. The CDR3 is CASSQEQGGGNQPQHF. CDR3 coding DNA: TGTGCCAGCAGCCAAGAACAGGGGGGTGGCAATCAGCCCCAGCATTTT.

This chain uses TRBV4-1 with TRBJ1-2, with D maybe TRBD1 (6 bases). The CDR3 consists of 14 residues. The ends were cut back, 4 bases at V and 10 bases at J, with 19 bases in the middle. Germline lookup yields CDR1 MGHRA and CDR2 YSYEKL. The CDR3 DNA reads TGCGCCAGCAGCCTCCTCGGTGGGACATCTCCCTACACCTTC. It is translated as CASSLLGGTSPYTF.

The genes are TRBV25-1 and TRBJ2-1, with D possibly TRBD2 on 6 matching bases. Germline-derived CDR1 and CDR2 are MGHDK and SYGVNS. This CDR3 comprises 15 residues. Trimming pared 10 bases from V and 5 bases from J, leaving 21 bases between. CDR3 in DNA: TGTGCCACCCAAAGCGGGCGAAAAGTGGACAATGAGCAGTTCTTC. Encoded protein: CATQSGRKVDNEQFF.

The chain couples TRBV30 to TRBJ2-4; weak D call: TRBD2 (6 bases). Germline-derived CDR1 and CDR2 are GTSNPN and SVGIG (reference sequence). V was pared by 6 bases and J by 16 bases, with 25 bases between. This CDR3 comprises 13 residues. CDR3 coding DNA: TGTGCCTGCCCCCTTTTACCCGGGGGAGATGTATACTTC. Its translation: CACPLLPGGDVYF. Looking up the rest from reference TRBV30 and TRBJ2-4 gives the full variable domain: SQTIHQWPATLVQPVGSPLSLECTVEGTSNPNLYWYRQAAGRGLQLLFYSVGIGQISSEVPQNLSASRPQDRQFILSSKKLLLSDSGFYLCACPLLPGGDVYFGAGTRLSVL.

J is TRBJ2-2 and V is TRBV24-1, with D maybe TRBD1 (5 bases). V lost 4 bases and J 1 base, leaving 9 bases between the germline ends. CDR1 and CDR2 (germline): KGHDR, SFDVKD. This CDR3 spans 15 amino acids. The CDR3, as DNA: TGTGCCACCAGTGACCCAGGGTGGAACACCGGGGAGCTGTTTTTT. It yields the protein CATSDPGWNTGELFF.

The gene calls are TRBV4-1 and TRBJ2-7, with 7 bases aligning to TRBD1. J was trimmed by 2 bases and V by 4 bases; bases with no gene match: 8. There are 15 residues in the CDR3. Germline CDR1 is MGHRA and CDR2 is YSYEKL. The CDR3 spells CASSRPGQSPYEQYF. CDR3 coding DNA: TGCGCCAGCAGCCGACCGGGACAGAGCCCCTACGAGCAGTACTTC.

CDR3 region: CASSLASGGAYEQYF. CDR3 coding DNA: TGTGCCAGCAGCTTAGCTTCGGGAGGGGCCTACGAGCAGTACTTC. This sequence joins TRBV7-9 and TRBJ2-7, with 8 bases aligning to TRBD2. Germline CDR1 SEHNR, CDR2 FQNEAQ (reference sequence). The CDR3 runs 15 residues. V dropped 0 bases and J dropped 2; count of bases not matched to a gene: 3.

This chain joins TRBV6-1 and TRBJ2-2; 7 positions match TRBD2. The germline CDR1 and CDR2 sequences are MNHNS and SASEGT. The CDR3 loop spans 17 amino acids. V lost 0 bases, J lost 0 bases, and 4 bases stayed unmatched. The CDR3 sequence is CASSEAWEGANTGELFF. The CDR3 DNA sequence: TGTGCCAGCAGTGAAGCTTGGGAGGGAGCGAACACCGGGGAGCTGTTTTTT.

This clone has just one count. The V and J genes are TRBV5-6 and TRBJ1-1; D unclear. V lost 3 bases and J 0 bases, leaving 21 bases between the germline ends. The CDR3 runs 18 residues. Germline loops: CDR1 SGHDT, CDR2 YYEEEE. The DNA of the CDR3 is TGTGCCAGCAGCTCATACGACACGCTTACAGCCTTGAACACTGAAGCTTTCTTT. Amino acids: CASSSYDTLTALNTEAFF.

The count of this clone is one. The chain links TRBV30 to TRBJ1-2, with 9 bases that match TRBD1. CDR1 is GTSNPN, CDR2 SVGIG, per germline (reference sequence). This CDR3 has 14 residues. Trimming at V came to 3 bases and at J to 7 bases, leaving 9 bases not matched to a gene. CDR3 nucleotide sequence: TGTGCCTGGAGGGAACAGGGGGCGAGGGGTGGCTACACCTTC. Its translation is CAWREQGARGGYTF.

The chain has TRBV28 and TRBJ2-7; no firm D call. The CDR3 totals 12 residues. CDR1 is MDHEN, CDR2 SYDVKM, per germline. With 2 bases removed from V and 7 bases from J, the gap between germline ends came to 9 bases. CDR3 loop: CASSLTSFEQYF. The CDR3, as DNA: TGTGCCAGCAGTTTAACATCGTTTGAGCAGTACTTC.

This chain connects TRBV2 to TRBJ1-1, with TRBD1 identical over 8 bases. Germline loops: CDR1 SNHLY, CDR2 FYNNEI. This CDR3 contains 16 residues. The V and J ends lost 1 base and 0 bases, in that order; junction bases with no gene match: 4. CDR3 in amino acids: CASSEGQGLMNTEAFF. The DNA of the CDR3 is TGTGCCAGCAGTGAAGGACAGGGGCTCATGAACACTGAAGCTTTCTTT.

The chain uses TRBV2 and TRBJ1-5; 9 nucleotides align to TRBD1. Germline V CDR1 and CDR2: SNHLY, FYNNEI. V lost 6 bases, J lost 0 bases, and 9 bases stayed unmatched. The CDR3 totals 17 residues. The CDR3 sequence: CASSGQGFFFSNQPQHF. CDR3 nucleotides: TGTGCCAGCAGCGGACAGGGGTTCTTTTTTAGCAATCAGCCCCAGCATTTT.

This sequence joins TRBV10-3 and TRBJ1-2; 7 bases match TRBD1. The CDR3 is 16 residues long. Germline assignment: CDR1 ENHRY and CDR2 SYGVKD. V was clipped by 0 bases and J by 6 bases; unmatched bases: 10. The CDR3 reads CAISESTGAGGHGYTF. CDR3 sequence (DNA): TGTGCCATCAGTGAGTCGACGGGGGCAGGGGGTCATGGCTACACCTTC.

The CDR3 is CASSPNPGTGVNEQFF. CDR3 DNA: TGTGCCAGCTCACCCAACCCCGGGACAGGGGTTAATGAGCAGTTCTTC. This rearrangement joins TRBV18 to TRBJ2-1, with 10 bases fitting TRBD1. V was clipped by 3 bases and J by 7 bases; unmatched bases: 9. The germline gives CDR1 KGHSH, CDR2 LQKENI. The CDR3 extends over 16 amino acids.